A selection of T cell receptor beta chains follows, all from one sample in a study of shared clonotypes between healthy human individuals. Sequenced by immunoSEQ multiplex PCR; TCRdb stores in-frame clones only, minus some. The top ten hold over 0.12% of the sample, which has 2.5 million or so clones, 85% to 95% seen once. Sample: naive CD4+ T cells sorted from blood. The receptor source for this set is a man younger than 35 in good health. CDR3s include the opening cysteine and the closing phenylalanine or tryptophan. A D gene is named only where the DNA matches it firmly. Size values are once, few and many counts, or a class for expanded clones, and some rows have none.

clone size: -
J gene: TRBJ2-5
D gene: -
V gene: TRBV5-4
CDR3 DNA: TGTGCCAGCAGCTCCGGGACGACCCAAGAGACCCAGTACTTC
CDR3 protein: CASSSGTTQETQYF

clone size: -
J gene: TRBJ2-2
D gene: -
V gene: TRBV30
CDR3 DNA: TGTGCCTGGAGCACGAACACCGGGGAGCTGTTTTTT
CDR3 protein: CAWSTNTGELFF

clone size: -
J gene: TRBJ2-5
D gene: -
V gene: TRBV25-1
CDR3 DNA: TGTGCCAGCAGTGAATCTCCCCCAGGGTTGGCACAAGAGACCCAGTACTTC
CDR3 protein: CASSESPPGLAQETQYF

clone size: once
J gene: TRBJ2-2
D gene: -
V gene: TRBV4-1
CDR3 DNA: TGCGCCAGCAGCCAGATATGGGCCGGGACTCCGAACACCGGGGAGCTGTTTTTT
CDR3 protein: CASSQIWAGTPNTGELFF

clone size: -
J gene: TRBJ2-2
D gene: -
V gene: TRBV7-9
CDR3 DNA: TGTGCCAGCAGCTTTTTGGGTACTACCGGGGAGCTGTTTTTT
CDR3 protein: CASSFLGTTGELFF

clone size: -
J gene: TRBJ2-1
D gene: -
V gene: TRBV9
CDR3 DNA: TGTGCCAGCAGCGTAGTGGCATCAACGAACAATGAGCAGTTCTTC
CDR3 protein: CASSVVASTNNEQFF

clone size: -
J gene: TRBJ1-2
D gene: -
V gene: TRBV6-4
CDR3 DNA: TGTGCCAGGGTCCCGGGCCAAAAGGCGGATGGCTACACCTTC
CDR3 protein: CARVPGQKADGYTF

clone size: -
J gene: TRBJ2-6
D gene: -
V gene: TRBV6-5
CDR3 DNA: TGTGCCAGCAGTCCGTACAGCTCTGGGGCCAACGTCCTGACTTTC
CDR3 protein: CASSPYSSGANVLTF

clone size: -
J gene: TRBJ1-6
D gene: -
V gene: TRBV21-1
CDR3 DNA: TGTGCCAGCAGCCCTGAGGGGGACAGGGCTGGGAGCTCCTATAATTCACCCCTCCACTTT
CDR3 protein: CASSPEGDRAGSSYNSPLHF

clone size: once
J gene: TRBJ1-1
D gene: -
V gene: TRBV5-4
CDR3 DNA: TGTGCCAGCAGCCATCCTACAGTTGGAAACACTGAAGCTTTCTTT
CDR3 protein: CASSHPTVGNTEAFF

clone size: once
J gene: TRBJ1-2
D gene: TRBD1
V gene: TRBV10-3
CDR3 DNA: TGTGCCATCAGTGTGGACAGGGAGGGCTATGGCTACACCTTC
CDR3 protein: CAISVDREGYGYTF

clone size: once
J gene: TRBJ2-4
D gene: -
V gene: TRBV6-6
CDR3 DNA: TGTGCCAGCAGTACGGATCAGGGCGGCAAAAACATTCAGTACTTC
CDR3 protein: CASSTDQGGKNIQYF

clone size: -
J gene: TRBJ1-1
D gene: -
V gene: TRBV14
CDR3 DNA: TGTGCCAGCAGCCAATCGAGGGGAAACACTGAAGCTTTCTTT
CDR3 protein: CASSQSRGNTEAFF

clone size: -
J gene: TRBJ2-5
D gene: -
V gene: TRBV20-1
CDR3 DNA: TGCAGTGCAGCGAGGGAAGAGACCCAGTACTTC
CDR3 protein: CSAAREETQYF

clone size: -
J gene: TRBJ1-5
D gene: -
V gene: TRBV7-8
CDR3 DNA: TGTGCCAGCAGCGTCGGGACACCTTATAGCAATCAGCCCCAGCATTTT
CDR3 protein: CASSVGTPYSNQPQHF

clone size: -
J gene: TRBJ2-1
D gene: TRBD2
V gene: TRBV2
CDR3 DNA: TGTGCCAGCAGCACACTAGCGGGAGGATCAAATGAGCAGTTCTTC
CDR3 protein: CASSTLAGGSNEQFF

clone size: -
J gene: TRBJ1-6
D gene: -
V gene: TRBV28
CDR3 DNA: TGTGCCAGCAGTAAAGGGGGTAGTAATTCACCCCTCCACTTT
CDR3 protein: CASSKGGSNSPLHF

clone size: -
J gene: TRBJ1-1
D gene: -
V gene: TRBV30
CDR3 DNA: TGTGCCTGGAGTTTAGGTCGGACCTCACGGGGGAACACTGAAGCTTTCTTT
CDR3 protein: CAWSLGRTSRGNTEAFF

clone size: -
J gene: TRBJ1-3
D gene: -
V gene: TRBV10-3
CDR3 DNA: TGTGCCATCAGTGAGTTAACAGGAGGCTCTGGAAACACCATATATTTT
CDR3 protein: CAISELTGGSGNTIYF

clone size: -
J gene: TRBJ2-1
D gene: TRBD2
V gene: TRBV6-1
CDR3 DNA: TGTGCCAGCACCGGGACTAGCTTCAATGAGCAGTTCTTC
CDR3 protein: CASTGTSFNEQFF

clone size: -
J gene: TRBJ2-3
D gene: -
V gene: TRBV9
CDR3 DNA: TGTGCCAGCAGCGGAGGGTTCGGCACAGATACGCAGTATTTT
CDR3 protein: CASSGGFGTDTQYF

clone size: once
J gene: TRBJ2-3
D gene: TRBD2
V gene: TRBV18
CDR3 DNA: TGTGCCAGCTCACCCTTAAGCGGGACGGTAGATACGCAGTATTTT
CDR3 protein: CASSPLSGTVDTQYF

clone size: -
J gene: TRBJ1-5
D gene: -
V gene: TRBV5-1
CDR3 DNA: TGCGCCAGCAGCTTGATGACAGGCGGCAATCAGCCCCAGCATTTT
CDR3 protein: CASSLMTGGNQPQHF

clone size: -
J gene: TRBJ1-4
D gene: TRBD1
V gene: TRBV30
CDR3 DNA: TGTGCCTTAGGACAGGGGGCGAGTGCAACTAATGAAAAACTGTTTTTT
CDR3 protein: CALGQGASATNEKLFF

clone size: -
J gene: TRBJ2-7
D gene: -
V gene: TRBV6-6
CDR3 DNA: TGTGCCAGCAGTTACTCGGGCGATGACGAGCAGTACTTC
CDR3 protein: CASSYSGDDEQYF

clone size: few
J gene: TRBJ2-2
D gene: -
V gene: TRBV4-3
CDR3 DNA: TGCGCCAGCAGCCAAGATCGCCTGAACACCGGGGAGCTGTTTTTT
CDR3 protein: CASSQDRLNTGELFF

clone size: -
J gene: TRBJ1-6
D gene: -
V gene: TRBV5-1
CDR3 DNA: TGCGCCAGCAAGGGACTAGGGGACAATTCACCCCTCCACTTT
CDR3 protein: CASKGLGDNSPLHF

clone size: -
J gene: TRBJ2-5
D gene: -
V gene: TRBV30
CDR3 DNA: TGTGCCTGGAGTGAACAGGGTTGGGCCAGGGAGACCCAGTACTTC
CDR3 protein: CAWSEQGWARETQYF

clone size: -
J gene: TRBJ2-7
D gene: TRBD2
V gene: TRBV6-5
CDR3 DNA: TGTGCCAGCAGTGCGGGACTAGCGGTTTACGAGCAGTACTTC
CDR3 protein: CASSAGLAVYEQYF

clone size: -
J gene: TRBJ1-1
D gene: TRBD1
V gene: TRBV4-1
CDR3 DNA: TGCGCCAGCAGCCGCTCCGACAGGGTGGCAGCTTTCTTT
CDR3 protein: CASSRSDRVAAFF

clone size: -
J gene: TRBJ2-2
D gene: -
V gene: TRBV30
CDR3 DNA: TGTGCCTGGAGCGACAGGCGAAGGAACACCGGGGAGCTGTTTTTT
CDR3 protein: CAWSDRRRNTGELFF

clone size: -
J gene: TRBJ2-7
D gene: TRBD2
V gene: TRBV29-1
CDR3 DNA: TGCAGCGTTGCTGCGGGAGGCTACGAGCAGTACTTC
CDR3 protein: CSVAAGGYEQYF

clone size: -
J gene: TRBJ2-1
D gene: -
V gene: TRBV28
CDR3 DNA: TGTGCCAGCAGTCCGTGGATAAGCTCCTACAATGAGCAGTTCTTC
CDR3 protein: CASSPWISSYNEQFF

clone size: -
J gene: TRBJ2-5
D gene: -
V gene: TRBV2
CDR3 DNA: TGTGCCAGCAGGGTGAGGGGGCAAGAGACCCAGTACTTC
CDR3 protein: CASRVRGQETQYF

clone size: -
J gene: TRBJ2-7
D gene: -
V gene: TRBV5-3
CDR3 DNA: TGTGCCAGAAGCCAGGACGAGACCTACGAGCAGTACTTC
CDR3 protein: CARSQDETYEQYF

clone size: -
J gene: TRBJ1-5
D gene: -
V gene: TRBV19
CDR3 DNA: TGTGCCAGTAGTAAGATCAGCCCTAGCAATCAGCCCCAGCATTTT
CDR3 protein: CASSKISPSNQPQHF